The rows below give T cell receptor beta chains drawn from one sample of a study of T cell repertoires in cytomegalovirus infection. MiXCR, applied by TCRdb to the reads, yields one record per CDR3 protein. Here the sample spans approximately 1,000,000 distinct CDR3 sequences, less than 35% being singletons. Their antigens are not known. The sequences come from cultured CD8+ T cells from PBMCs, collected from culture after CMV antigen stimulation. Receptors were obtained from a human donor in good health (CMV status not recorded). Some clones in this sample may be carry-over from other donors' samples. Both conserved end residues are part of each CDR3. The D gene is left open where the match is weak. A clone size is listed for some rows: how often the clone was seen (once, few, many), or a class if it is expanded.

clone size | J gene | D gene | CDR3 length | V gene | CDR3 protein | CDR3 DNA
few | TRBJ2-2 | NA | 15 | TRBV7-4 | CASSLVHLNTGELFF | TGTGCCAGCAGCTTAGTCCATTTGAACACCGGGGAGCTGTTTTTT
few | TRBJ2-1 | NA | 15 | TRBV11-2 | CASSRRWGSYNEQFF | TGTGCCAGCAGCCGACGGTGGGGCTCCTACAATGAGCAGTTCTTC
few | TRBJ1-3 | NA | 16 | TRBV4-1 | CASSQDPGDSGNTIYF | TGCGCCAGCAGCCAAGATCCAGGGGACTCTGGAAACACCATATATTTT
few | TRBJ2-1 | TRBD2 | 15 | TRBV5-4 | CASSLPSGGYNEQFF | TGTGCCAGCAGCTTGCCTAGCGGGGGATACAATGAGCAGTTCTTC
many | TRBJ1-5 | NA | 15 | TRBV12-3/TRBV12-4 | CASSLRIFPNQPQHF | TGTGCCAGCAGTCTTCGGATCTTCCCTAATCAGCCCCAGCATTTT
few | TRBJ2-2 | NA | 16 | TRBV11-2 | CASSFVGELLPGELFF | TGTGCCAGCAGCTTCGTAGGAGAGTTATTGCCCGGGGAGCTGTTTTTT
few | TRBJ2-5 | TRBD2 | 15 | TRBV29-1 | CSVEGTGGPKETQYF | TGCAGCGTTGAAGGGACGGGGGGGCCCAAAGAGACCCAGTACTTC
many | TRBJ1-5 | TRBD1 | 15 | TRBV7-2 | CASSLEDRDNQPQHF | TGTGCCAGCAGCTTGGAGGACAGGGACAATCAGCCCCAGCATTTT
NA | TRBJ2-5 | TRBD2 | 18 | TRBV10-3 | CAISDPEGLAGGSETQYF | TGTGCCATCAGTGATCCGGAAGGACTAGCGGGGGGATCGGAGACCCAGTACTTC
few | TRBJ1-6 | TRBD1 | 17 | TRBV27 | CASSLLETGVGNSPLHF | TGTGCCAGCAGTTTATTAGAAACAGGGGTAGGAAATTCACCCCTCCACTTT
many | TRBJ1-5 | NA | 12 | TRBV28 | CASSFEGQPQHF | TGTGCCAGCAGCTTTGAGGGTCAGCCCCAGCATTTT
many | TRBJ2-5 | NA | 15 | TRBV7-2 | CASSNTRQAQETQYF | TGTGCCAGCAGCAATACAAGACAGGCCCAAGAGACCCAGTACTTC
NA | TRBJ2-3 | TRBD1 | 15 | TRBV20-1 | CSASRDSPSTDTQYF | TGCAGTGCTAGTAGGGACAGCCCCAGCACAGATACGCAGTATTTT
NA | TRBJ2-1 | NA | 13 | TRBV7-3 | CASSLTADREQFF | TGTGCCAGCAGCTTAACTGCGGACCGGGAGCAGTTCTTC
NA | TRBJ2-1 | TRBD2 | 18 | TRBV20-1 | CSAPERTSGGQIYNEQFF | TGCAGTGCTCCGGAACGGACTAGCGGGGGCCAAATCTACAATGAGCAGTTCTTC
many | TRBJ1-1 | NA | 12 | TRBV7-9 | CASSPRDTEAFF | TGTGCCAGCAGCCCCCGAGACACTGAAGCTTTCTTT
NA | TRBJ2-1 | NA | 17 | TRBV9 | CASSVGGGDGSYNEQFF | TGTGCCAGCAGCGTAGGAGGCGGGGACGGCTCCTACAATGAGCAGTTCTTC
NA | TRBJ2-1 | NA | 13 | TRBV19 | CASSRPGAIEQFF | TGTGCCAGTAGTAGGCCGGGGGCTATTGAGCAGTTCTTC
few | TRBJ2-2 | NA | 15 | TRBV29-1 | CSVESGDTPTGELFF | TGCAGCGTTGAGTCGGGTGACACCCCCACCGGGGAGCTGTTTTTT
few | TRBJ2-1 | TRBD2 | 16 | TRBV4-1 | CASSHRAGNSYNEQFF | TGCGCCAGCAGCCATAGAGCGGGAAACTCCTACAATGAGCAGTTCTTC
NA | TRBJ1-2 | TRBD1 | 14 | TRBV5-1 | CASNEGTGPDGYTF | TGCGCCAGCAACGAAGGGACAGGGCCCGATGGCTACACCTTC
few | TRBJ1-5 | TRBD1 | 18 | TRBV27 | CASSSGQGAFYSNQPQHF | TGTGCCAGCAGTTCGGGACAGGGGGCCTTCTATAGCAATCAGCCCCAGCATTTT
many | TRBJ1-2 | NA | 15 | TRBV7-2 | CASSLGVRGMDGYTF | TGTGCCAGCAGCTTAGGTGTCAGGGGAATGGATGGCTACACCTTC
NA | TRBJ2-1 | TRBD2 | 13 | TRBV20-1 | CTVRLAGGNEQFF | TGCACGGTCCGACTAGCGGGGGGGAATGAGCAGTTCTTC
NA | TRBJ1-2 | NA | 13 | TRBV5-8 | CASSLEVWYGYTF | TGTGCCAGCAGCTTGGAAGTATGGTATGGCTACACCTTC
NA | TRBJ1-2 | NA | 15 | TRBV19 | CASSGPLASLSGYTF | TGTGCCAGTAGTGGGCCATTGGCCTCTCTCTCTGGCTACACCTTC
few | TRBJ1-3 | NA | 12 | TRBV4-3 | CASSQDRDTIYF | TGCGCCAGCAGCCAAGACCGGGACACCATATATTTT
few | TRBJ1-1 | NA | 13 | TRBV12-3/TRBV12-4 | CASSLMGAAEAFF | TGTGCCAGCAGTTTAATGGGGGCCGCTGAAGCTTTCTTT
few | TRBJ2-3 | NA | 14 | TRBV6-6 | CASSYKLDRNTQYF | TGTGCCAGCAGTTACAAGCTGGATCGGAATACGCAGTATTTT
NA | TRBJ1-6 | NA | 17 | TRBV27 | CASSLFPESSYNSPLHF | TGTGCCAGCAGTTTATTTCCAGAGAGCTCCTATAATTCACCCCTCCACTTT
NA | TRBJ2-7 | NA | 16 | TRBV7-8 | CASSLLGPQGIYEQYF | TGTGCCAGCAGCCTACTTGGGCCCCAGGGGATCTACGAGCAGTACTTC
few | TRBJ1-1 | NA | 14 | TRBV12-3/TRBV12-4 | CASSLPGSRREAFF | TGTGCCAGCAGTCTTCCCGGGTCCCGGCGGGAAGCTTTCTTT
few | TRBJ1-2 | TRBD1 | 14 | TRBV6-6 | CASSYAGQLYGYTF | TGTGCCAGCAGTTACGCGGGACAGCTCTATGGCTACACCTTC
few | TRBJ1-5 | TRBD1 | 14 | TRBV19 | CASSIGGGDQPQHF | TGTGCCAGTAGTATAGGAGGGGGCGATCAGCCCCAGCATTTT
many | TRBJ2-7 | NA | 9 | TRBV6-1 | CASSYEQYF | TGTGCCAGCAGTTACGAGCAGTACTTC